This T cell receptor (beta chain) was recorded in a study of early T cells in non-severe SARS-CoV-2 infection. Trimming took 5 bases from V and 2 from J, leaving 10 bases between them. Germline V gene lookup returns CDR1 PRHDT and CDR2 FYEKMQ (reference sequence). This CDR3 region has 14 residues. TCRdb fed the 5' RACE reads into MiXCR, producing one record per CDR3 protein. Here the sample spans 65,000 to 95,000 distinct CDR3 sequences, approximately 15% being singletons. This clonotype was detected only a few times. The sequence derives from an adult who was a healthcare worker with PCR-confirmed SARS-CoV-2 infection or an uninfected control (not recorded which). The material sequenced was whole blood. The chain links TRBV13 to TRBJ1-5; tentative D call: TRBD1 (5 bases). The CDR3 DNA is TGTGCCAGCAGCCGGGGGGAAGGCAATCAGCCCCAGCATTTT. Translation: CASSRGEGNQPQHF.